The rows below give T cell receptor beta chains drawn from one sample of a study of cytomegalovirus exposure and HLA in healthy donors. TCRdb keeps only in-frame clones here, not all; method: immunoSEQ multiplex PCR. The data hold roughly 150,000 clones, with approximately 81% observed a single time. Sample: PBMCs. These receptors all stem from a man aged 18 to 29 in good health and CMV-seronegative. Both conserved end residues are trimmed from each CDR3. Each record gives: CDR3 protein, J gene, D gene, clone size, CDR3 length, V gene. A D gene is named only where the DNA matches it firmly. Clone size appears in some rows only: once, few, many, or a class for an expanded clone.

cdr3_aa: ASTPAGTDTQY
j_call: TRBJ2-3
d_call: NA
clone_size: once
cdr3_length: 11
v_call: TRBV6-5

cdr3_aa: AWSVRQGVFSYEQY
j_call: NA
d_call: TRBD1
clone_size: NA
cdr3_length: 14
v_call: TRBV30

cdr3_aa: ASSEGTSGSNEQF
j_call: TRBJ2-1
d_call: TRBD2
clone_size: once
cdr3_length: 13
v_call: TRBV6-1

cdr3_aa: ASSTGYNEQF
j_call: TRBJ2-1
d_call: NA
clone_size: NA
cdr3_length: 10
v_call: TRBV6-6

cdr3_aa: ASSLDIGRSGELF
j_call: TRBJ2-2
d_call: NA
clone_size: NA
cdr3_length: 13
v_call: TRBV11-2

cdr3_aa: ASSPKKRIGETQY
j_call: TRBJ2-5
d_call: NA
clone_size: NA
cdr3_length: 13
v_call: TRBV7-9

cdr3_aa: ASSVAGGGEQY
j_call: TRBJ2-7
d_call: TRBD2
clone_size: NA
cdr3_length: 11
v_call: TRBV9

cdr3_aa: ASRGGLSEEQY
j_call: TRBJ2-7
d_call: TRBD1
clone_size: NA
cdr3_length: 11
v_call: TRBV28

cdr3_aa: ASRGQLVNYGYT
j_call: TRBJ1-2
d_call: TRBD1
clone_size: NA
cdr3_length: 12
v_call: TRBV2

cdr3_aa: ASSQDGAGGQETQY
j_call: TRBJ2-5
d_call: TRBD2
clone_size: few
cdr3_length: 14
v_call: TRBV4-3

cdr3_aa: ASSVRGNQETQY
j_call: TRBJ2-5
d_call: NA
clone_size: few
cdr3_length: 12
v_call: TRBV9

cdr3_aa: ASSAIQGAYNEQF
j_call: TRBJ2-1
d_call: NA
clone_size: NA
cdr3_length: 13
v_call: TRBV6-1

cdr3_aa: ATQGRDTGELF
j_call: TRBJ2-2
d_call: TRBD2
clone_size: NA
cdr3_length: 11
v_call: TRBV10-1

cdr3_aa: ASVDSGAGNTIY
j_call: TRBJ1-3
d_call: NA
clone_size: NA
cdr3_length: 12
v_call: TRBV6-6

cdr3_aa: ASSREIESNEQF
j_call: TRBJ2-1
d_call: NA
clone_size: NA
cdr3_length: 12
v_call: TRBV10-1

cdr3_aa: SVEISGLAGLLGTGELF
j_call: TRBJ2-2
d_call: TRBD2
clone_size: NA
cdr3_length: 17
v_call: TRBV29-1

cdr3_aa: ASSFTGTEAF
j_call: TRBJ1-1
d_call: NA
clone_size: NA
cdr3_length: 10
v_call: TRBV7-2

cdr3_aa: ASSQEPGGGGT
j_call: TRBJ1-3
d_call: NA
clone_size: NA
cdr3_length: 11
v_call: TRBV4-3

cdr3_aa: ATSRGFRFQGYGYT
j_call: TRBJ1-2
d_call: NA
clone_size: NA
cdr3_length: 14
v_call: TRBV15

cdr3_aa: ASSLGSGVETQY
j_call: TRBJ2-5
d_call: TRBD2
clone_size: NA
cdr3_length: 12
v_call: TRBV27

cdr3_aa: ASSRHTAQH
j_call: TRBJ1-5
d_call: NA
clone_size: NA
cdr3_length: 9
v_call: TRBV6-5

cdr3_aa: ASSSSTGGAWNEQF
j_call: TRBJ2-1
d_call: TRBD1
clone_size: NA
cdr3_length: 14
v_call: TRBV27

cdr3_aa: ASSTQHRGKNTGELF
j_call: TRBJ2-2
d_call: TRBD1
clone_size: few
cdr3_length: 15
v_call: TRBV9

cdr3_aa: ASSWAADPIPLH
j_call: TRBJ1-6
d_call: NA
clone_size: NA
cdr3_length: 12
v_call: TRBV28

cdr3_aa: ASSLETFGVGDTQY
j_call: TRBJ2-3
d_call: NA
clone_size: NA
cdr3_length: 14
v_call: TRBV7-9

cdr3_aa: ASSLEQGYYEQY
j_call: TRBJ2-7
d_call: NA
clone_size: NA
cdr3_length: 12
v_call: TRBV7-2

cdr3_aa: AISSVTSGNTTDTQY
j_call: TRBJ2-3
d_call: TRBD2
clone_size: NA
cdr3_length: 15
v_call: TRBV10-3

cdr3_aa: ASSAPENYGYT
j_call: TRBJ1-2
d_call: NA
clone_size: NA
cdr3_length: 11
v_call: TRBV2

cdr3_aa: ATSRERRASSYEQY
j_call: TRBJ2-7
d_call: NA
clone_size: NA
cdr3_length: 14
v_call: TRBV15

cdr3_aa: ASCETSGRGGTGELF
j_call: TRBJ2-2
d_call: TRBD2
clone_size: NA
cdr3_length: 15
v_call: TRBV19

cdr3_aa: ASSYPESYEQY
j_call: TRBJ2-7
d_call: NA
clone_size: few
cdr3_length: 11
v_call: TRBV6-5

cdr3_aa: ASSLMQGSYEQY
j_call: TRBJ2-7
d_call: NA
clone_size: NA
cdr3_length: 12
v_call: TRBV7-9

cdr3_aa: ASSSTGIGNTIY
j_call: TRBJ1-3
d_call: TRBD1
clone_size: NA
cdr3_length: 12
v_call: TRBV18

cdr3_aa: ASSLVAGVSNEQF
j_call: TRBJ2-1
d_call: TRBD2
clone_size: NA
cdr3_length: 13
v_call: TRBV5-8

cdr3_aa: ASRPGLAVQNYEQY
j_call: TRBJ2-7
d_call: TRBD2
clone_size: NA
cdr3_length: 14
v_call: TRBV7-8

cdr3_aa: ASSSSPRGYYGYT
j_call: TRBJ1-2
d_call: NA
clone_size: NA
cdr3_length: 13
v_call: TRBV6-5

cdr3_aa: ASSVLTGELF
j_call: TRBJ2-2
d_call: NA
clone_size: few
cdr3_length: 10
v_call: TRBV25-1

cdr3_aa: ASTLSVFNYGYT
j_call: TRBJ1-2
d_call: NA
clone_size: NA
cdr3_length: 12
v_call: TRBV2

cdr3_aa: ASALSGVQNEQF
j_call: TRBJ2-1
d_call: TRBD2
clone_size: NA
cdr3_length: 12
v_call: TRBV12-5